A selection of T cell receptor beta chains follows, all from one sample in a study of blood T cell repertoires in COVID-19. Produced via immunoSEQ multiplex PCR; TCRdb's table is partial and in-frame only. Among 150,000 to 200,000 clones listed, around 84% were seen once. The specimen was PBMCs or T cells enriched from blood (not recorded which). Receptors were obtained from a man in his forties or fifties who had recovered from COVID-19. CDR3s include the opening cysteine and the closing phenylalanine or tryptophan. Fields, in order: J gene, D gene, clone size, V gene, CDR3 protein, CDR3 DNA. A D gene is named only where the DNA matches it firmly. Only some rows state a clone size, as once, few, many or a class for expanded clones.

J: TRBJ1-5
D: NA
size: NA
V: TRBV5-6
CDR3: CASSPGRAQPQHF
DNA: TGTGCCAGCAGCCCCGGGAGGGCTCAGCCCCAGCATTTT

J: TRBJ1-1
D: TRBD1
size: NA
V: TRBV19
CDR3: CASVAGGMNTEAFF
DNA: TGTGCCAGTGTCGCAGGGGGCATGAACACTGAAGCTTTCTTT

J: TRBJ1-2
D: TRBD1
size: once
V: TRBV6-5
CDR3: CASTLDRSYYGYTF
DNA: TGTGCCAGCACCCTGGACAGGTCGTACTATGGCTACACCTTC

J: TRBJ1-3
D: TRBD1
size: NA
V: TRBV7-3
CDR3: CASSNTGGSGNTIYF
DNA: TGTGCCAGCAGCAACACAGGGGGCTCTGGAAACACCATATATTTT

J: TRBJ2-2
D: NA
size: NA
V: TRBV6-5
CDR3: CASKVYRETGELFF
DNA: TGTGCCAGCAAGGTTTACAGGGAGACCGGGGAGCTGTTTTTT

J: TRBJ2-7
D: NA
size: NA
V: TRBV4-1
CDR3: CASSRSPNYEQYF
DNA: TGCGCCAGCAGCCGGAGTCCGAACTACGAGCAGTACTTC

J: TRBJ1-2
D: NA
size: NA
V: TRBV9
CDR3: CASSVEQGYGYTF
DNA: TGTGCCAGCAGCGTAGAACAGGGCTATGGCTACACCTTC

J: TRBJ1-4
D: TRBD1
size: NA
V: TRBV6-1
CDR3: CASSEALGTGGEKLFF
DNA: TGTGCCAGCAGTGAAGCGCTAGGGACAGGGGGCGAAAAACTGTTTTTT

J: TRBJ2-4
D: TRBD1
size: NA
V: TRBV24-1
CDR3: CATSDPGQDGKNIQYF
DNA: TGTGCCACCAGTGACCCCGGACAGGATGGGAAAAACATTCAGTACTTC

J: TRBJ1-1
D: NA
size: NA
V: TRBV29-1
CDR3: CSVLKVDRNTEAFF
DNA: TGCAGCGTTCTGAAGGTAGACAGGAATACTGAAGCTTTCTTT

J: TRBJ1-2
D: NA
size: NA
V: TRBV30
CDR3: CAWSGLLANYGYTF
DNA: TGTGCCTGGAGTGGACTGTTAGCTAACTATGGCTACACCTTC

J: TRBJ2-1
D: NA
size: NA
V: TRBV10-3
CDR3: CAISDGLPTIGNEQFF
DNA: TGTGCCATCAGTGACGGACTCCCCACGATTGGGAATGAGCAGTTCTTC

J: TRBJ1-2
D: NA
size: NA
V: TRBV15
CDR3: CATTKGQGNYGYTF
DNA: TGTGCCACCACTAAAGGGCAGGGTAACTATGGCTACACCTTC

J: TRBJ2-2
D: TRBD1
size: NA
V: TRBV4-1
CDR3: CASSPPPGQGTGELFF
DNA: TGCGCCAGCAGCCCCCCACCGGGACAGGGGACCGGGGAGCTGTTTTTT

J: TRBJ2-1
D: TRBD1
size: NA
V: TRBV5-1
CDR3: CASTRTGTGAYGEQFF
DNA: TGCGCCAGCACCCGTACCGGGACAGGGGCGTATGGTGAGCAGTTCTTC

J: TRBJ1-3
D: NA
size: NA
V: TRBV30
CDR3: CAWNVKESSGNTIYF
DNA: TGTGCCTGGAATGTTAAGGAGAGCTCTGGAAACACCATATATTTT

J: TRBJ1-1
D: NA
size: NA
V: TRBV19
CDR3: CASSISRGNTEAFF
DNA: TGTGCCAGTAGTATAAGTAGGGGGAACACTGAAGCTTTCTTT

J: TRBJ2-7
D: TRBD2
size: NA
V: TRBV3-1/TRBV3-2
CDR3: CASTQGRGGSYEQYF
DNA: TGTGCCAGCACTCAGGGGCGGGGGGGCTCCTACGAGCAGTACTTC

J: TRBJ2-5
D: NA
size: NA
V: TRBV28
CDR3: CASTQGYGTQYF
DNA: TGTGCCAGCACCCAGGGGTATGGGACCCAGTACTTC

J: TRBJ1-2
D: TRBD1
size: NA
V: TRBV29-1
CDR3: CSAGGTGITTSYGYTF
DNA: TGCAGCGCCGGGGGGACAGGGATTACCACTTCTTATGGCTACACCTTC

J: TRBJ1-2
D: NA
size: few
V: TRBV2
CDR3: CASSEGRTDF
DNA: TGTGCCAGCAGTGAAGGACGGACAGACTTC

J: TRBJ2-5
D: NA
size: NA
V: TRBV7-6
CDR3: CASSPQETQYF
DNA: TGTGCCAGCAGCCCACAAGAGACCCAGTACTTC

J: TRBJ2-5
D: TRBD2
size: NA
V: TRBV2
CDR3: CASCGGTREAQYF
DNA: TGTGCCAGCTGTGGTGGGACTAGAGAGGCCCAGTACTTC

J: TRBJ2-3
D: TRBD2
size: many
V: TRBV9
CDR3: CASSLAGGPWGADTQYF
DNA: TGTGCCAGCAGCTTAGCGGGGGGGCCGTGGGGCGCAGATACGCAGTATTTT

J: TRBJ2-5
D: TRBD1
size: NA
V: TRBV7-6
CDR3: CAIPGQGKETQYF
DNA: TGTGCCATCCCGGGACAGGGGAAAGAGACCCAGTACTTC

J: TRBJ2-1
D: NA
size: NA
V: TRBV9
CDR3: CASSVVEQPGNEQFF
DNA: TGTGCCAGCAGCGTAGTGGAACAGCCCGGTAATGAGCAGTTCTTC

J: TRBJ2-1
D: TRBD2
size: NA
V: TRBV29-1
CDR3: CSVVASGGAGNEQFF
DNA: TGCAGCGTTGTAGCTAGCGGGGGGGCAGGCAATGAGCAGTTCTTC

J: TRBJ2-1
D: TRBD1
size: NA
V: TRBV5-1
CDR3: CASSLAMGTGMDGVGSYNEQFF
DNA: TGCGCCAGCAGCTTGGCTATGGGGACAGGGATGGATGGGGTGGGGTCCTACAATGAGCAGTTCTTC

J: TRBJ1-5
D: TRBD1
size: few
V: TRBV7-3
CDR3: CASSQTGDNQPQHF
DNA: TGTGCCAGCAGCCAGACAGGGGACAATCAGCCCCAGCATTTT

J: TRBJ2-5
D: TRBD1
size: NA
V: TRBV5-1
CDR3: CASSRTGQGGETQYF
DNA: TGCGCCAGCAGTCGTACCGGACAGGGTGGAGAGACCCAGTACTTC

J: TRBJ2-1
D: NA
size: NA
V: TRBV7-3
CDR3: CASSLQSSGNRFF
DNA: TGTGCCAGCAGCTTACAAAGTAGTGGTAATCGGTTCTTC

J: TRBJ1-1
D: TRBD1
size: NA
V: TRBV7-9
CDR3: CASSPDRGWTEAFF
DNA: TGTGCCAGCAGCCCGGACAGGGGGTGGACTGAAGCTTTCTTT

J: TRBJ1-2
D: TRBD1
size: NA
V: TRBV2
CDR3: CASSYTPGQGTIF
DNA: TGTGCCAGCAGCTATACACCGGGACAGGGGACCATCTTC

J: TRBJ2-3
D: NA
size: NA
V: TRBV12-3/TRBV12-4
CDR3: CASSLVWGGTQYF
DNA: TGTGCCAGCAGTTTGGTCTGGGGAGGAACGCAGTATTTT

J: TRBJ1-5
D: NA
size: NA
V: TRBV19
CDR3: CASSIGGVGNQPQHF
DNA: TGTGCCAGTAGTATCGGAGGGGTTGGCAATCAGCCCCAGCATTTT

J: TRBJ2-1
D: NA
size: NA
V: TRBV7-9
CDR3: CASSQVSGVTHNEQFF
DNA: TGTGCCAGCAGCCAGGTCTCAGGGGTGACCCACAATGAGCAGTTCTTC

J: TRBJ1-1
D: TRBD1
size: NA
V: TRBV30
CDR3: CAWSVGTGVGEAFF
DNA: TGTGCCTGGAGTGTCGGGACAGGGGTCGGGGAAGCTTTCTTT

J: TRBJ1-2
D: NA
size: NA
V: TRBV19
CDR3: CASSTVYGYTF
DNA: TGTGCCAGTAGTACGGTCTATGGCTACACCTTC

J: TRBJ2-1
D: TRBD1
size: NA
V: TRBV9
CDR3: CASSVAAGQDTYNEQFF
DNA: TGTGCCAGCAGCGTAGCGGCGGGACAGGACACCTACAATGAGCAGTTCTTC

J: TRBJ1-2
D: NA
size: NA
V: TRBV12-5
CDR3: CASGLVLSGANYGYTF
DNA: TGTGCTAGTGGTTTGGTACTGTCGGGGGCTAACTATGGCTACACCTTC

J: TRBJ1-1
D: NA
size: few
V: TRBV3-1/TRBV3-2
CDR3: CASSPDWASEAFF
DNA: TGTGCCAGCAGCCCCGATTGGGCTTCTGAAGCTTTCTTT

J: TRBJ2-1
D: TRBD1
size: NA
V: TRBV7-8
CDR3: CASSLRGQGAISSYNEQFF
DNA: TGTGCCAGCAGCTTAAGGGGGCAGGGGGCAATCAGCTCCTACAATGAGCAGTTCTTC

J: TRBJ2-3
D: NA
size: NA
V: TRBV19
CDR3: CASSMREGDTQYF
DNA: TGTGCCAGTAGTATGCGTGAGGGAGATACGCAGTATTTT

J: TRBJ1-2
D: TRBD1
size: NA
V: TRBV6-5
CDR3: CASENRQGVYGYTF
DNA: TGTGCCAGCGAGAACCGACAGGGGGTCTATGGCTACACCTTC

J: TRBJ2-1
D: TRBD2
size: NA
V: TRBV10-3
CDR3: CAIRTSGGIDEQFF
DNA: TGTGCCATCCGTACTAGCGGGGGAATTGATGAGCAGTTCTTC

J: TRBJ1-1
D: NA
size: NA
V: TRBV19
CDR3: CASSPPDRLNTEAFF
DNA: TGTGCCAGTAGTCCCCCCGACAGACTGAACACTGAAGCTTTCTTT

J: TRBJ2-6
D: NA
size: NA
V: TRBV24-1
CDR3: CATSDGQASGANVLTF
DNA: TGTGCCACCAGTGATGGCCAGGCCTCTGGGGCCAACGTCCTGACTTTC

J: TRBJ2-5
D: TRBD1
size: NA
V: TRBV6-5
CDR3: CASSPGTGQETQYF
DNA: TGTGCCAGCAGTCCCGGGACAGGTCAAGAGACCCAGTACTTC

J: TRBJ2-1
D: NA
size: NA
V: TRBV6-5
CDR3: CASSRSGYNEQFF
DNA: TGTGCCAGCAGCCGGAGCGGCTACAATGAGCAGTTCTTC

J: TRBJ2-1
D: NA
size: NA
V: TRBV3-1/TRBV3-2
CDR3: CASSPQTGVYNEQFF
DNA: TGTGCCAGCAGCCCCCAAACCGGGGTCTACAATGAGCAGTTCTTC

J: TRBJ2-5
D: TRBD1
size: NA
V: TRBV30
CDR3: CASRGRETQYF
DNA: TGTGCCTCCAGGGGGCGGGAGACCCAGTACTTC

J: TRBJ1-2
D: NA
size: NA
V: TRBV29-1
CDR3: CSVEGQAGGYGYTF
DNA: TGCAGCGTTGAAGGTCAGGCCGGGGGATATGGCTACACCTTC

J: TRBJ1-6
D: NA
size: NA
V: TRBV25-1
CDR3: CASSSDSNSPLHF
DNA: TGTGCCAGCAGTAGCGACAGTAATTCACCCCTCCACTTT

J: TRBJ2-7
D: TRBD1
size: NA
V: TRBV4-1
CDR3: CASSRNGQGLDEQYF
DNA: TGCGCCAGCAGCCGGAATGGACAGGGACTCGACGAGCAGTACTTC

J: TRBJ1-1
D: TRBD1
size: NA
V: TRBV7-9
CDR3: CASSSWDRGHTEAFF
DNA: TGTGCCAGCAGCTCCTGGGACAGGGGGCACACTGAAGCTTTCTTT